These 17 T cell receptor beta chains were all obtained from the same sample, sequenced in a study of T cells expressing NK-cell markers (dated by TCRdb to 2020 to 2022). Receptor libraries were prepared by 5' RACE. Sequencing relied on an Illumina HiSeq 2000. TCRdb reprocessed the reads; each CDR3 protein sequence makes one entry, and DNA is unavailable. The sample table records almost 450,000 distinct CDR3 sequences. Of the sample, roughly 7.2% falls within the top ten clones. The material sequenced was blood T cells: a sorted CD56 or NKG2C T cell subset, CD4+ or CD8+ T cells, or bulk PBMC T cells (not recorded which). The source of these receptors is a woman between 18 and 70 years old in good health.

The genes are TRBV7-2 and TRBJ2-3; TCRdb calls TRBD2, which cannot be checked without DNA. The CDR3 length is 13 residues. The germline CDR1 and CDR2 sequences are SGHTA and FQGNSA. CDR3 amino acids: CASSLRLPDTQYF.

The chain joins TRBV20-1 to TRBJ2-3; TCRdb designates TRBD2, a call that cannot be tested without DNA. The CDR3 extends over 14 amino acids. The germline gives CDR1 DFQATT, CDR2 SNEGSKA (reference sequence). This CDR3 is CSALSRGVGDTQYF.

The CDR3 here is CASSRIAGAATGELFF. The chain links TRBV2 to TRBJ2-2; without DNA, the TCRdb call of TRBD2 cannot be checked. CDR3 length equals 16 residues. Germline V gene data show CDR1 as SNHLY and CDR2 as FYNNEI.

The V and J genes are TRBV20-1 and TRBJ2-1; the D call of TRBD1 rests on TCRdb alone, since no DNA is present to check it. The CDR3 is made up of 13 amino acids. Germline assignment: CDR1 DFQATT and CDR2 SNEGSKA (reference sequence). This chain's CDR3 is CSALRTPSNEQFF.

This CDR3 is CASSQAEGTQYF. The chain is built from TRBV3-1 and TRBJ2-3; TCRdb's D call, TRBD2, is unchecked because there is no DNA. The germline V gene has CDR1 LGHDT and CDR2 YNNKEL (reference sequence). The length of the CDR3 is 12 residues.

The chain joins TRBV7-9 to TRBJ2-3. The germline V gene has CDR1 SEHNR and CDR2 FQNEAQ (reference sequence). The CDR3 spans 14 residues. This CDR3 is CASSLAFRPDTQYF.

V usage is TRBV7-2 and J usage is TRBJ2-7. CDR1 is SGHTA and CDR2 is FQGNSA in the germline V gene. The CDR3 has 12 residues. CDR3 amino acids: CASSPFNYEQYF. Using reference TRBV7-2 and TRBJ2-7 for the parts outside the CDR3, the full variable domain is GAGVSQSPSNKVTEKGKDVELRCDPISGHTALYWYRQSLGQGLEFLIYFQGNSAPDKSGLPSDRFSAERTGGSVSTLTIQRTQQEDSAVYLCASSPFNYEQYFGPGTRLTVT.

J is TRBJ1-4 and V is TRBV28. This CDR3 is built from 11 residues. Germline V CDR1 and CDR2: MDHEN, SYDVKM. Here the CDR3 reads CASSPTGKLFF.

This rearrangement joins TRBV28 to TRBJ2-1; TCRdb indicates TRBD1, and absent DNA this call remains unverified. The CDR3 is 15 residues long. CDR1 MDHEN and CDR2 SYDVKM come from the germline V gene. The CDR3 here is CASGPGDRGRNEQFF.

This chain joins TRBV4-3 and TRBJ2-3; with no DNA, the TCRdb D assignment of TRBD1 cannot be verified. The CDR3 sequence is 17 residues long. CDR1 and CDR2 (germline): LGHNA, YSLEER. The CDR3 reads CASSQPGIGLSTDTQYF.

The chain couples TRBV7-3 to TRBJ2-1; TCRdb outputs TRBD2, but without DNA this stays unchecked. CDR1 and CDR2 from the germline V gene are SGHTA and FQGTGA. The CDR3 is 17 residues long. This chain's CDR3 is CASSPKRGLADDNEQFF.

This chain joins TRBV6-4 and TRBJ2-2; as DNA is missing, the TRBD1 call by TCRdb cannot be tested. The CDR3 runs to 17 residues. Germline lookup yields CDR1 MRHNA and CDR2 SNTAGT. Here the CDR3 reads CASSPGGGIPNTGELFF.

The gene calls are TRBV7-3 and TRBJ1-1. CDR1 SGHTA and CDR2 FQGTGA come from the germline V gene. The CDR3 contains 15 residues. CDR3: CASSLLRETSAEAFF. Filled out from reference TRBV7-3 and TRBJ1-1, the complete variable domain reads GAGVSQTPSNKVTEKGKYVELRCDPISGHTALYWYRQSLGQGPEFLIYFQGTGAADDSGLPNDRFFAVRPEGSVSTLKIQRTERGDSAVYLCASSLLRETSAEAFFGQGTRLTVV.

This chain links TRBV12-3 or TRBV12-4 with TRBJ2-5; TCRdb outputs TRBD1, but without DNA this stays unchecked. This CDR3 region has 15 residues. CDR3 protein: CASSQTGVNQETQYF.

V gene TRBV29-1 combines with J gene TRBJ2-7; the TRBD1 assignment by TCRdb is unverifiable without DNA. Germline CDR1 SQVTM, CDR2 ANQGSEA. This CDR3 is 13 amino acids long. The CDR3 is CSAVTGGGYEQYF.

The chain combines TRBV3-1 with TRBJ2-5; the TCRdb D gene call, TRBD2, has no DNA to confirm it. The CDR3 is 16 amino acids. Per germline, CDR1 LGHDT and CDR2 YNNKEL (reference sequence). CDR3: CASSTRLAGGQETQYF.

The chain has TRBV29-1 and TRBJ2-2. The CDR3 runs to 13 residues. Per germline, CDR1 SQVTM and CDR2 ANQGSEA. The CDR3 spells CSVRQTNTGELFF.